The clone carrying this T cell receptor (beta chain) was observed a handful of times. Trimming left V 1 base short and J 1 base short, with 4 bases between. The germline V gene has CDR1 MNHNS and CDR2 SASEGT. This CDR3 spans 14 amino acids. These data originate in a study of cytomegalovirus exposure and HLA in healthy donors. Amplification used 60 Vbeta primers and 13 Jbeta primers. The method was immunoSEQ multiplex PCR; TCRdb's version includes in-frame clones alone and lacks a portion of them. Of over 100,000 clones in the sample, under 85% are singletons; the top ten hold 4.8%. The specimen sequenced was PBMCs. The gene calls are TRBV6-1 and TRBJ2-2; D unresolved. The TCR was taken from a man aged 25-45 years in good health and CMV-seropositive. The CDR3 sequence: CASSEVWNTGELFF. The DNA of the CDR3 is TGTGCCAGCAGTGAAGTCTGGAACACCGGGGAGCTGTTTTTT.